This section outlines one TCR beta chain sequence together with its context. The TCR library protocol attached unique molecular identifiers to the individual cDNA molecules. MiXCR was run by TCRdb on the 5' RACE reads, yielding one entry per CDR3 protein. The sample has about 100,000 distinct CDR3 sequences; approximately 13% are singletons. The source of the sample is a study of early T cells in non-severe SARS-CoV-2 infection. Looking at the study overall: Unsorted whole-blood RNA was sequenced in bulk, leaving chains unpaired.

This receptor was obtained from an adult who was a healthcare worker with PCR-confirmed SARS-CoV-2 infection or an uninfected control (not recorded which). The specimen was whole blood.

As DNA, the CDR3 is TGTGCCATCAGGGACACTCTCTACGAGCAGTACTTC. Translated, it gives CAIRDTLYEQYF. The chain employs TRBV10-3 and TRBJ2-7; possibly TRBD1 for D (5 bases). The V gene's germline CDR1 is ENHRY and CDR2 SYGVKD. CDR3 length equals 12 residues. V was pared by 6 bases and J by 3 bases, with 9 bases between.